These T cell receptor beta chains were read from a single sample in a study of cytomegalovirus exposure and HLA in healthy donors. Data came from immunoSEQ multiplex PCR; TCRdb stores just in-frame clones and leaves some out. The sample records over 110,000 clones, 82% being singletons. Sequencing was done on a sample of PBMCs. These receptors all come from a male donor in good health and CMV-seronegative. Each CDR3 is given with its conserved first and last residue. A D gene is named only where the DNA matches it firmly. Some rows have no size entry. The others give once, few or many, or a class for an expanded clone.

clone_size j_call v_call d_call cdr3_nt cdr3_aa
NA TRBJ2-2 TRBV10-1 TRBD1 TGCGCCACGGCGGACGGGACAGGGGGTCCGAACACCGGGGAGCTGTTTTTT CATADGTGGPNTGELFF
NA TRBJ2-7 TRBV27 TRBD2 TGTGCCAGCAGTTCCAACCTGTGGCTAGCGGGAGGGATAGGCTCCTACGAGCAGTACTTC CASSSNLWLAGGIGSYEQYF
NA TRBJ2-1 TRBV4-3 NA TGCGCCAGCAGCCGGGTGGGCGGGAACTCCTACAATGAGCAGTTCTTC CASSRVGGNSYNEQFF
NA TRBJ2-5 TRBV28 NA TGTGCCAGCAGTTTACAGCAGGGTCGACCGGAGACCCAGTACTTC CASSLQQGRPETQYF
NA TRBJ2-7 TRBV7-2 TRBD2 TGTGCCAGCATCGTAGACCGCGGACTAGCCGGCGAGCAGTACTTC CASIVDRGLAGEQYF
few TRBJ1-1 TRBV5-4 NA TGTGCCAGCAGCGGCAGGGGTAGTAACATGAACACTGAAGCTTTCTTT CASSGRGSNMNTEAFF
NA TRBJ2-1 TRBV27 NA TGTGCCAGCAGTTTAAGGGGCCAAAGCTCCTACAATGAGCAGTTCTTC CASSLRGQSSYNEQFF
few TRBJ2-1 TRBV7-3 NA TGTGCCAGCAGCCCGGGACTGCCTTTAAATGAGCAGTTCTTC CASSPGLPLNEQFF
NA TRBJ1-4 TRBV6-6 NA TGTGCCAGCATTGGGAGGGGCCCCTGGGAAAAACTGTTTTTT CASIGRGPWEKLFF
NA TRBJ2-7 TRBV6-6 NA TGTGCCAGCAGTTACAGACAGTCCTACGAGCAGTACTTC CASSYRQSYEQYF
NA TRBJ1-1 TRBV4-3 NA TGCGCCAGCAGCCAAGAGTGGGGAGCCCACACTGAAGCTTTCTTT CASSQEWGAHTEAFF
NA TRBJ2-1 TRBV5-1 TRBD2 TGCGCCAGCAGCTTGTCAGCGGGGGGCTCCTACAATGAGCAGTTCTTC CASSLSAGGSYNEQFF
NA TRBJ2-6 TRBV19 TRBD1 TGTGCCAGTAGTAAAACGACAGGGGCAATCTCTGGGGCCAACGTCCTGACTTTC CASSKTTGAISGANVLTF
NA TRBJ1-4 TRBV7-9 NA TGTGCCAGCAGCGACGGGGGGGACGGCCTTTTT CASSDGGDGLF
NA TRBJ2-1 TRBV28 TRBD2 TGTGCCAGCAGCCGAAGACTAGCGGGAATGTTTGGGCAGTTCTTC CASSRRLAGMFGQFF
NA TRBJ2-2 TRBV10-3 TRBD1 TGTGCCATCCGCCGGGACAGGGACACCGGGGAGCTGTTTTTT CAIRRDRDTGELFF
NA TRBJ2-1 TRBV4-3 TRBD2 TGCGCCAGCAGCCAAGTTTTTAGCGGGACTCGGAATGAGCAGTTCTTC CASSQVFSGTRNEQFF
NA TRBJ2-7 TRBV5-6 TRBD2 TGTGCCAGCAGCTTCGGGGCGGGGGGAATCCACGAGCAGTACTTC CASSFGAGGIHEQYF
NA TRBJ2-3 TRBV9 NA TGTGCCAGCAGCGTTGGGACTCACGCCAACACAGATACGCAGTATTTT CASSVGTHANTDTQYF
few TRBJ2-7 TRBV10-1 NA TGCGCCAGCAGTGCCGAGGACACCTTAAACGAGCAGTACTTC CASSAEDTLNEQYF
NA TRBJ2-7 TRBV6-5 NA TGTGCCAGCAGCCCGAGACAGTACCTCTCCTACGAGCAGTACTTC CASSPRQYLSYEQYF
NA TRBJ2-7 TRBV2 NA TGTGCCAGCATGGGCGGGGCCCCCTACGAGCAGTACTTC CASMGGAPYEQYF
few TRBJ2-3 TRBV27 NA TGTGCCAGCAGTTTAGATCGCCAGGCAGATACGCAGTATTTT CASSLDRQADTQYF
NA TRBJ1-1 TRBV19 TRBD1 TGTGCCAGTAGTATACCAGACAGGGTCACTGAAGCTTTCTTT CASSIPDRVTEAFF
NA TRBJ2-7 TRBV28 NA TGTGCCAGCAGTTTCAACTTCAACTACGAGCAGTACTTC CASSFNFNYEQYF
NA TRBJ2-7 TRBV21-1 NA TGTGCCAGCAGCAAAACCCAAGACAGCTACGAGCAGTACTTC CASSKTQDSYEQYF
NA TRBJ2-5 TRBV2 TRBD2 TGTGCCAGCAGTGATCGGGGGACTAGCGGGAAATGGGAGACCCAGTACTTC CASSDRGTSGKWETQYF
NA TRBJ2-2 TRBV6-5 NA TGTGCCAGCAGCGGACAGCCCACCGGGGAGCTGTTTTTT CASSGQPTGELFF
NA TRBJ2-7 TRBV7-3 NA TGTGCCAGTGCTACAGAAGCGGTGGGAGCGGTTTACGAGCAGTACTTC CASATEAVGAVYEQYF
NA TRBJ2-5 TRBV19 NA TGTGCCAGTAGTACGCAGGACCAAGAGACCCAGTACTTC CASSTQDQETQYF
once TRBJ2-7 TRBV7-2 TRBD1 TGTGCCAGCAGCTATACAGGGGGCGCAATTGGGGAGCAGTACTTC CASSYTGGAIGEQYF
NA TRBJ2-1 TRBV6-5 TRBD1 TGTGCCAGCAGCTACGCGGACAGGGCATACAATGAGCAGTTCTTC CASSYADRAYNEQFF
few TRBJ2-2 TRBV25-1 TRBD2 TGTGCCAGCAGCCAGGTAGCGGGAGGGGAAAACACCGGGGAGCTGTTTTTT CASSQVAGGENTGELFF
NA TRBJ1-1 TRBV29-1 TRBD1 TGCAGCTCAGAGGGGGCGGAGACTGAAGCTTTCTTT CSSEGAETEAFF
few TRBJ1-1 TRBV5-6 TRBD1 TGTGCCAGCAGCTCGCCTACAGGGGGAACTGAAGCTTTCTTT CASSSPTGGTEAFF
NA TRBJ1-2 TRBV19 NA TGTGCCAGTAGTCCTTTCAAACAGCTGGGCTACACCTTC CASSPFKQLGYTF
NA TRBJ2-1 TRBV4-3 TRBD1 TGCGCCAGCAGCTATACAGGGGGCGCCTACAATGAGCAGTTCTTC CASSYTGGAYNEQFF